The 32 T cell receptor beta chains reported below all come from one sample, sequenced in a study of blood T cell repertoires in COVID-19. Sequencing was performed with immunoSEQ multiplex PCR; in TCRdb, only in-frame clones are kept and a portion is missing. The sample includes about 78,000 clones, 80% to 95% of them seen just once. The source material was peripheral blood. The receptors shown here come from a woman in her fifties or sixties in a cohort sampled during active COVID-19.

The CDR3, as DNA: TGTGCCAGCAGCTATTCGAGCTCTGGAAACACCATATATTTT. Translated, it gives CASSYSSSGNTIYF. The chain combines TRBV3-1 (or the pseudogene TRBV3-2) with TRBJ1-3, with D unclear. The V end was cut by 5 bases, the J end by 0 bases, with 8 bases between. Germline CDR1 reads LGHDT; CDR2 reads YNNKEL (reference sequence). The CDR3 spans 14 residues.

V usage is TRBV12-5 and J usage is TRBJ1-1; the D gene is possibly TRBD1 (5 bases). The CDR3 consists of 17 residues. With 0 bases removed from V and 1 base from J, the gap between germline ends came to 15 bases. Germline V gives CDR1 LGHNT, CDR2 FRNRAP. The DNA of the CDR3 is TGTGCTAGTGGTTTGGTCTTGAAGGGGCAGGGGAACACTGAAGCTTTCTTT. Its protein product is CASGLVLKGQGNTEAFF.

This clone was seen just once. V gene TRBV7-2 combines with J gene TRBJ2-7; tentatively, D is TRBD2 (5 bases). V lost 5 bases and J lost 7, with 18 bases in between. Germline CDR1 is SGHTA and CDR2 is FQGNSA. The CDR3 contains 14 residues. The CDR3 is CASSPEAQRVEQYF. The DNA of the CDR3 is TGTGCCAGCAGCCCGGAGGCCCAACGGGTTGAGCAGTACTTC.

The chain uses TRBV19 and TRBJ2-2, with D maybe TRBD1 (5 bases). Germline lookup yields CDR1 LNHDA and CDR2 SQIVND (reference sequence). Trimming shortened V by 5 bases and J by 5 bases, and 9 bases separated the two germline ends. The CDR3 has 13 amino acids. The CDR3 region is CASSWTLTGELFF. The DNA of the CDR3 is TGTGCCAGTAGTTGGACACTTACCGGGGAGCTGTTTTTT. Together with reference TRBV19 and TRBJ2-2, the CDR3 gives the full variable domain: DGGITQSPKYLFRKEGQNVTLSCEQNLNHDAMYWYRQDPGQGLRLIYYSQIVNDFQKGDIAEGYSVSREKKESFPLTVTSAQKNPTAFYLCASSWTLTGELFFGEGSRLTVL.

V is TRBV19 and J is TRBJ2-1; 7 bases map to TRBD2. The CDR3 is 19 amino acids. Germline V gives CDR1 LNHDA, CDR2 SQIVND (reference sequence). The junction had 17 bases not matched to a gene; V was cut back by 3 bases and J by 3 bases. The CDR3 is CASSITPLFAGVDYNEQFF. The CDR3 DNA sequence: TGTGCCAGTAGTATTACCCCCCTTTTCGCGGGAGTGGACTACAATGAGCAGTTCTTC.

This sequence joins TRBV7-2 and TRBJ1-2; possibly TRBD1 for D (6 bases). The CDR3 totals 13 residues. V gave up 1 base and J gave up 6 bases, with 9 bases separating them. Germline-derived CDR1 and CDR2 are SGHTA and FQGNSA. CDR3 in DNA: TGTGCCAGCAGCTTAGGAGGGGGAGATGGCTACACCTTC. This encodes CASSLGGGDGYTF.

J is TRBJ2-7 and V is TRBV6-5, with TRBD2 as a possible D gene (6 bases). The ends were cut back, 5 bases at V and 2 bases at J, with 16 bases in the middle. In germline, CDR1 is MNHEY, CDR2 SVGAGI. The CDR3 is made up of 15 amino acids. The CDR3 region is CASSPAPGLPYEQYF. The CDR3 bases are TGTGCCAGCAGTCCCGCCCCGGGACTCCCCTACGAGCAGTACTTC.

The chain combines TRBV28 with TRBJ1-1; D uncertain. V lost 5 bases and J lost 7, with 17 bases in between. Germline-derived CDR1 and CDR2 are MDHEN and SYDVKM. The CDR3 is made up of 14 amino acids. This CDR3 is CASSTTSSGSEAFF. The CDR3 nucleotides are TGTGCCAGCAGTACTACTTCCTCCGGGAGTGAAGCTTTCTTT.

The rearrangement uses TRBV9 and TRBJ2-1; 11 nucleotides agree with TRBD2. The germline V gene has CDR1 SGDLS and CDR2 YYNGEE. This CDR3 is 17 amino acids long. The J segment lost 10 bases and the V segment lost 3 bases, leaving 15 bases of the junction unmatched. The CDR3 DNA sequence: TGTGCCAGCAGCGAGTCCTCCGGGACTAGCGGCCCCACGGAGCAGTTCTTC. Its protein is CASSESSGTSGPTEQFF.

Of note for this clone: Other DNA sequences in this specimen translate into the identical CDR3. This chain uses TRBV28 with TRBJ1-1, with 8 bases matching TRBD1. This CDR3 region has 12 residues. After removal of 4 bases from V and 9 bases from J, the junction contained 4 bases not matched to a gene. Per the germline V gene, CDR1 is MDHEN and CDR2 is SYDVKM. The DNA of the CDR3 is TGTGCCAGCAGTTCCCCAGGGGGCCAAGCTTTCTTT. Translation: CASSSPGGQAFF.

V gene TRBV5-1 combines with J gene TRBJ2-7, with D possibly being TRBD2 (6 bases). Trimming removed 4 bases at V and 6 bases at J, with 17 bases between. The CDR3 is 14 amino acids. Germline CDR1 SGHRS, CDR2 YFSETQ. The CDR3 spells CASSPSRTEGEQYF. As DNA, the CDR3 is TGCGCCAGCAGCCCTTCCCGGACGGAGGGCGAGCAGTACTTC.

This clone was recorded once. The rearrangement joins TRBV10-1 to TRBJ2-3; 16 positions agree with TRBD2. The CDR3 runs to 20 residues. The V gene end was trimmed by 4 bases and the J gene end by 5 bases; junction bases not matched to a gene: 15. The germline CDR1 and CDR2 sequences are WNHNN and SYGVQD (reference sequence). The CDR3 DNA follows: TGCGCCAGCAGTGGACCATCCGGGACTAGCGGGAGGGGGGGTCAAGATACGCAGTATTTT. Translated, it gives CASSGPSGTSGRGGQDTQYF.

The V call is TRBV19, the J call TRBJ1-5; D gene uncertain. Trimming removed 2 bases at V and 0 bases at J, with 8 bases between. CDR1 and CDR2 (germline): LNHDA, SQIVND (reference sequence). CDR3 length: 15 residues. The CDR3 region has the DNA TGTGCCAGTAGTATACCCCGTTATAGCAATCAGCCCCAGCATTTT. Its protein is CASSIPRYSNQPQHF. Full variable domain (missing parts from reference TRBV19 and TRBJ1-5): DGGITQSPKYLFRKEGQNVTLSCEQNLNHDAMYWYRQDPGQGLRLIYYSQIVNDFQKGDIAEGYSVSREKKESFPLTVTSAQKNPTAFYLCASSIPRYSNQPQHFGDGTRLSIL.

This clone was recorded only once. CDR3 coding DNA: TGTGCCAGCAAAGGGACAGTGCAAGAGACCCAGTACTTC. Its protein product is CASKGTVQETQYF. This sequence joins TRBV2 and TRBJ2-5; 7 bases are a match to TRBD1. The CDR3 is 13 residues long. J was trimmed by 2 bases and V by 7 bases; bases with no gene match: 4. The germline V gene has CDR1 SNHLY and CDR2 FYNNEI. The full variable domain, rest sourced from reference TRBV2 and TRBJ2-5, is EPEVTQTPSHQVTQMGQEVILRCVPISNHLYFYWYRQILGQKVEFLVSFYNNEISEKSEIFDDQFSVERPDGSNFTLKIRSTKLEDSAMYFCASKGTVQETQYFGPGTRLLVL.

J is TRBJ2-1 and V is TRBV19; 14 nucleotides align to TRBD2. In germline, CDR1 is LNHDA, CDR2 SQIVND (reference sequence). The CDR3 has 14 residues. With V trimmed by 7 bases and J by 8 bases, 4 bases remained unmatched. The CDR3 here is CASTGTSGSYEQFF. For the CDR3, the DNA is TGTGCCAGTACCGGGACTAGCGGGAGCTATGAGCAGTTCTTC.

The V gene is TRBV6-5, the J gene TRBJ2-3; 9 nucleotides line up with TRBD1. This CDR3 region has 14 residues. Germline V CDR1 and CDR2: MNHEY, SVGAGI. J was trimmed by 5 bases and V by 6 bases; bases with no gene match: 6. The CDR3 region is CASRPGTGRDTQYF. The CDR3 DNA reads as TGTGCCAGCAGGCCCGGGACAGGGCGAGATACGCAGTATTTT.

The rearrangement uses TRBV15 and TRBJ1-4; 7 bases agree with TRBD1. This CDR3 is built from 14 residues. V trimming: 4 bases; J trimming: 3 bases; junction bases outside the gene matches: 2. Germline assignment: CDR1 LNHNV and CDR2 YYDKDF (reference sequence). This CDR3 reads CATSTGTANEKLFF. The CDR3 nucleotides read TGTGCCACCAGCACCGGGACAGCTAATGAAAAACTGTTTTTT.

This rearrangement joins TRBV7-6 to TRBJ2-7; TRBD2 aligns across 8 bases. The CDR3 has 15 amino acids. After removal of 2 bases from V and 3 bases from J, the junction contained 6 bases not matched to a gene. The germline V gene has CDR1 SGHVS and CDR2 FNYEAQ. The CDR3 nucleotides read TGTGCCAGCAGCTTATCGGCGGGAGGTGACTACGAGCAGTACTTC. Its translation: CASSLSAGGDYEQYF.

The J gene is TRBJ2-3, the V gene TRBV5-1, with a possible D match to TRBD2 (6 bases). Germline V gives CDR1 SGHRS, CDR2 YFSETQ. V was trimmed by 2 bases and J by 4 bases, leaving 8 bases between them. This CDR3 is built from 13 residues. The CDR3 sequence is CASSFRESDTQYF. CDR3 DNA sequence: TGCGCCAGCAGCTTTCGGGAGTCAGATACGCAGTATTTT. The full variable domain, rest sourced from reference TRBV5-1 and TRBJ2-3, is KAGVTQTPRYLIKTRGQQVTLSCSPISGHRSVSWYQQTPGQGLQFLFEYFSETQRNKGNFPGRFSGRQFSNSRSEMNVSTLELGDSALYLCASSFRESDTQYFGPGTRLTVL.

This clone turned up a few times. The rearrangement links TRBV29-1 to TRBJ2-1, with 8 bases lining up with TRBD2. Germline V CDR1 and CDR2: SQVTM, ANQGSEA. The CDR3 covers 15 residues. V trimming: 1 base; J trimming: 5 bases; junction bases outside the gene matches: 7. In nucleotides, the CDR3 is TGCAGCGTTGAAGCCCCAGCGGGAGATGACAATGAGCAGTTCTTC. This encodes CSVEAPAGDDNEQFF.

V and J are TRBV9 and TRBJ1-3; D unresolved. V lost 0 bases and J 0 bases, leaving 7 bases between the germline ends. There are 15 residues in the CDR3. The germline V gene has CDR1 SGDLS and CDR2 YYNGEE. The CDR3 here is CASSVGRSSGNTIYF. Here the CDR3 DNA reads TGTGCCAGCAGCGTAGGGAGGAGCTCTGGAAACACCATATATTTT.

The gene calls are TRBV11-2 and TRBJ2-7, with a possible D match to TRBD2 (6 bases). The V gene lost 1 base and the J gene lost 0 bases, with 7 bases spanning the gap. The germline V gene has CDR1 SGHAT and CDR2 FQNNGV. This CDR3 spans 14 amino acids. This chain's CDR3 is CASSLGGNSYEQYF. The CDR3 DNA is TGTGCCAGCAGCTTAGGCGGGAACTCCTACGAGCAGTACTTC. Based on the CDR3 plus reference TRBV11-2 and TRBJ2-7, the full variable domain is EAGVAQSPRYKIIEKRQSVAFWCNPISGHATLYWYQQILGQGPKLLIQFQNNGVVDDSQLPKDRFSAERLKGVDSTLKIQPAKLEDSAVYLCASSLGGNSYEQYFGPGTRLTVT.

The J gene is TRBJ2-7, the V gene TRBV27, with 14 bases that match TRBD2. Germline CDR1 is MNHEY and CDR2 is SMNVEV (reference sequence). Trimming cost V 4 bases and J 5 bases; bases outside gene matches: 16. This CDR3 has 19 residues. In DNA, the CDR3 is TGTGCCAGCAGTTACCAACCTCCGGGACTAGCGGGAGCTAGAGACGAGCAGTACTTC. Its protein is CASSYQPPGLAGARDEQYF.

The chain recombines TRBV7-9 with TRBJ1-1; 8 positions match TRBD1. CDR3 size: 14 residues. The V gene's germline CDR1 is SEHNR and CDR2 FQNEAQ (reference sequence). The J segment lost 3 bases and the V segment lost 4 bases, leaving 4 bases of the junction unmatched. CDR3 loop: CASSSSGGYTEAFF. The CDR3 DNA follows: TGTGCCAGCAGCTCCTCAGGGGGCTACACTGAAGCTTTCTTT.

The chain links TRBV7-8 to TRBJ2-1; D perhaps matches TRBD2 (5 bases). This CDR3 region has 14 residues. Germline loops: CDR1 SGHVS, CDR2 FQNEAQ. Between the trimmed V and J ends, which lost 2 bases and 10 bases, there was a span of 15 bases. Here the CDR3 DNA reads TGTGCCAGCAGCTTAACTAGTAACGGCCCCGAGCAGTTCTTC. This translates into CASSLTSNGPEQFF. Variable domain in full (rest from reference TRBV7-8 and TRBJ2-1): GAGVSQSPRYKVAKRGQDVALRCDPISGHVSLFWYQQALGQGPEFLTYFQNEAQLDKSGLPSDRFFAERPEGSVSTLKIQRTQQEDSAVYLCASSLTSNGPEQFFGPGTRLTVL.

The chain recombines TRBV12-5 with TRBJ2-2, with D uncertain. The CDR3 runs 13 residues. Per germline, CDR1 LGHNT and CDR2 FRNRAP. V lost 7 bases and J 1 base, leaving 7 bases between the germline ends. In DNA form, the CDR3 reads TGTGCTAGTGCTGGCAGGAACACCGGGGAGCTGTTTTTT. It specifies CASAGRNTGELFF.

This clone was seen once. The V gene is TRBV7-9, the J gene TRBJ2-7; D might be TRBD1 (5 bases). Trimming took off 1 base at V and 9 bases at J, with 13 bases between the two ends. Germline CDR1 is SEHNR and CDR2 is FQNEAQ (reference sequence). The CDR3 has 13 residues. The CDR3 nucleotides read TGTGCCAGCAGCTTAGATATAGGGGCCAGGCAGTACTTC. It specifies CASSLDIGARQYF.

Regarding this clone: Mismatch with germline at one junction end may stem from a read error. This chain links TRBV7-7 with TRBJ1-1; possibly TRBD1 for D (6 bases). The CDR3 is made up of 13 amino acids. CDR1 is SSHAT, CDR2 FNYEAQ, per germline (reference sequence). The CDR3 loop is CASSRQENTEAFF. The CDR3 coding sequence is TGTGCTAGCAGCCGACAGGAGAACACTGAAGCTTTCTTT. The full variable domain, its missing parts supplied by reference TRBV7-7 and TRBJ1-1, is GAGVSQSPRYKVTKRGQDVTLRCDPISSHATLYWYQQALGQGPEFLTYFNYEAQPDKSGLPSDRFSAERPEGSISTLTIQRTEQRDSAMYRCASSRQENTEAFFGQGTRLTVV.

The V call is TRBV29-1, the J call TRBJ2-3; 9 bases agree with TRBD2. The CDR3 length is 16 residues. The ends lost 3 bases at V and 2 bases at J; junction bases unmatched: 9. Germline V lookup: CDR1 SQVTM, CDR2 ANQGSEA. CDR3: CSVDAATSGLTDTQYF. CDR3 nucleotides: TGCAGCGTTGATGCGGCGACTAGCGGACTCACAGATACGCAGTATTTT.

This chain connects TRBV6-1 to TRBJ2-5; TRBD2 aligns across 10 bases. Germline V gene lookup returns CDR1 MNHNS and CDR2 SASEGT. Germline trimming cut 3 bases from V and 1 base from J; bases unmatched to any gene: 8. The CDR3 length is 17 residues. The CDR3: CASSEASSGSPQETQYF. CDR3 in DNA: TGTGCCAGCAGTGAGGCTTCTAGCGGGAGCCCCCAAGAGACCCAGTACTTC.

This rearrangement joins TRBV27 to TRBJ2-7; 11 nucleotides align to TRBD2. Trimming at V came to 5 bases and at J to 0 bases, leaving 3 bases not matched to a gene. The CDR3 extends over 15 amino acids. In germline, CDR1 is MNHEY, CDR2 SMNVEV (reference sequence). The CDR3 sequence is CASSVLAGGSYEQYF. For the CDR3, the DNA is TGTGCCAGCAGTGTCCTAGCGGGGGGCTCCTACGAGCAGTACTTC.

This chain uses TRBV7-8 with TRBJ1-1; D gene ambiguous. The CDR3 loop spans 14 amino acids. Germline V gene data show CDR1 as SGHVS and CDR2 as FQNEAQ. V was shortened by 5 bases and J by 1 base, with 11 bases between the two germline ends. CDR3 DNA sequence: TGTGCCAGCAGCCGTCCAACAGCGAACACTGAAGCTTTCTTT. This sequence encodes CASSRPTANTEAFF.